A selection of T cell receptor beta chains follows, all from one sample in a study of blood T cell repertoires in COVID-19. Profiled with immunoSEQ multiplex PCR; TCRdb holds only in-frame clones, not every one. Among approximately 38,000 clones listed, about 91% were seen once. The sequenced sample was peripheral blood. Every receptor here comes from a human donor in a cohort sampled during active COVID-19. Each CDR3 is given with its conserved first and last residue. The D gene is left open where the match is weak. The listing skips clone size in some rows; elsewhere it reads once, few, many or a size class.

>TRBJ2-3|TRBV2|NA|NA
TGTGCCAGCGACTTAGGACTTCGGACAGATACGCAGTATTTT
CASDLGLRTDTQYF
>TRBJ2-1|TRBV18|NA|NA
TGTGCCAGCTCACCCACAGGGACGTCATACAATGAGCAGTTCTTC
CASSPTGTSYNEQFF
>TRBJ2-5|TRBV14|NA|NA
TGTGCCAGCAGCCAAGATATAAGCGGGACACAAGAGACCCAGTACTTC
CASSQDISGTQETQYF
>TRBJ1-4|TRBV5-1|NA|NA
TGCGCCAGCAGCTTGGCCACAGGGCCCGCTAGGGAAAAACTGTTTTTT
CASSLATGPAREKLFF
>TRBJ2-5|TRBV28|NA|NA
TGTGCCAGCAGTTTATACAACCTCCAAGAGACCCAGTACTTC
CASSLYNLQETQYF
>TRBJ2-7|TRBV13|TRBD2|NA
TGTGCCAGCAGAACCGGGGGGGCAGACTACGAGCAGTACTTC
CASRTGGADYEQYF
>TRBJ2-4|TRBV15|NA|NA
TGTGCCACCAGCAGAGATCCTTACAGGGAACAAAACATTCAGTACTTC
CATSRDPYREQNIQYF
>TRBJ2-3|TRBV5-1|NA|NA
TGCGCCAGCAGCCTCTCGGGGAATCCTAGCACAGATACGCAGTATTTT
CASSLSGNPSTDTQYF
>TRBJ2-3|TRBV19|TRBD2|once
TGTGCCAGCGCGACTAGCGGGGTGCCAGATACGCAGTATTTT
CASATSGVPDTQYF
>TRBJ2-7|TRBV27|TRBD1|NA
TGTGCCAGCAGCAGACAGGGGGGGGCCTACGAGCAGTACTTC
CASSRQGGAYEQYF
>TRBJ1-6|TRBV9|NA|NA
TGTGCCAGCAGCCCCCGGGATAATTCACCCCTCCACTTT
CASSPRDNSPLHF
>TRBJ1-2|TRBV28|TRBD1|NA
TGTGCCAGCAGCGGAGGGACAGGGATCTATGGCTACACCTTC
CASSGGTGIYGYTF
>TRBJ2-2|TRBV6-1|NA|NA
TGTGCCAGCAGTGATTATCTGGGGGCGCAGGCCACCGGGGAGCTGTTTTTT
CASSDYLGAQATGELFF
>TRBJ1-2|TRBV7-9|TRBD1|NA
TGTGCCAGCAGCTCAACGGGACAGGGGTTGGATGGCTACACCTTC
CASSSTGQGLDGYTF
>TRBJ2-7|TRBV6-2/TRBV6-3|NA|NA
TGTGCCAGCAGTTTAGCCCCCGGGGTCGAGCAGTACTTC
CASSLAPGVEQYF
>TRBJ2-5|TRBV19|TRBD1|NA
TGTGCCAGTAGTAACACAGGGGGCGCGAAGACCCAGTACTTC
CASSNTGGAKTQYF
>TRBJ2-4|TRBV5-4|NA|NA
TGTGCCAGCAGCAACAGGGTGGGGGAAAACATTCAGTACTTC
CASSNRVGENIQYF